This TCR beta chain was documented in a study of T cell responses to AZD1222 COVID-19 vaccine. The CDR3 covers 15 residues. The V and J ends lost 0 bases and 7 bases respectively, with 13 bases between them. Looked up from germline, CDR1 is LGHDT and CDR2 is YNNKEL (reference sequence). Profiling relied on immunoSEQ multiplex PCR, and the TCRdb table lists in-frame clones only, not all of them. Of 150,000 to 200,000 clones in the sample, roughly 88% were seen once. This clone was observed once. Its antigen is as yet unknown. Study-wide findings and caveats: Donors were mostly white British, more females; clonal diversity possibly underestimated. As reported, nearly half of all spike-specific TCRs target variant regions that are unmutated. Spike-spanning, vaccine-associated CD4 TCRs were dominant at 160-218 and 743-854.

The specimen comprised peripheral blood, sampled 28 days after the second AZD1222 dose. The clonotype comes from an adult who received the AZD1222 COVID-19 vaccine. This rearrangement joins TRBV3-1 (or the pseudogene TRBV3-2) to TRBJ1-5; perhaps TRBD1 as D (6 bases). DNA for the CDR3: TGTGCCAGCAGCCAAGAATCGGGGGGCGGACAGCCCCAGCATTTT. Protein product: CASSQESGGGQPQHF.